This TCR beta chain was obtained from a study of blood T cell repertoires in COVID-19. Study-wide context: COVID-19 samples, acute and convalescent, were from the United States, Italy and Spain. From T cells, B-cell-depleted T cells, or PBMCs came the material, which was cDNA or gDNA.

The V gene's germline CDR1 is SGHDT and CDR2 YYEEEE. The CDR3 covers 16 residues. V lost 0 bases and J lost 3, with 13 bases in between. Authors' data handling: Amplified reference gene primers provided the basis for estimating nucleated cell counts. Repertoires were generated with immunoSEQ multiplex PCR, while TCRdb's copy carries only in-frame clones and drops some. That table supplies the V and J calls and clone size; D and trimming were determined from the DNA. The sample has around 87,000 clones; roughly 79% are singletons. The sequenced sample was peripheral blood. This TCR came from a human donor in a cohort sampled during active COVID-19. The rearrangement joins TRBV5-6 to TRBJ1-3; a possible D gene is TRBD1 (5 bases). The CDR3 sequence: CASSLAGNLYGNTIYF. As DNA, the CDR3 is TGTGCCAGCAGCTTGGCAGGGAATTTGTATGGAAACACCATATATTTT. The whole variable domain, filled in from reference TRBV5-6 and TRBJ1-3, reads DAGVTQSPTHLIKTRGQQVTLRCSPKSGHDTVSWYQQALGQGPQFIFQYYEEEERQRGNFPDRFSGHQFPNYSSELNVNALLLGDSALYLCASSLAGNLYGNTIYFGEGSWLTVV.